This T cell receptor beta chain stems from a study of T cells in tuberculosis. Turning to the study itself: In South Africa, adults with active tuberculosis were compared with IGRA-negative and latently infected IGRA-positive adolescents.

Assay used: immunoSEQ multiplex PCR; TCRdb lists only in-frame clones, some missing. The sample holds 30,000 to 35,000 clones, roughly 90% seen once. As for this clone: No antigen is known for it.

Findings and caveats of the study: GEM motif frequencies gave 70% accuracy; the GMM repertoire gave roughly 90%.

Tuberculin skin test and IGRA determined adolescents' latent tuberculosis status at entry. The V gene's germline CDR1 is SGHDT and CDR2 YYEEEE. This CDR3 region has 15 residues. V lost 0 bases to trimming and J lost 7 bases; unmatched junction nucleotides: 4. Sequences were obtained from PBMCs. This chain joins TRBV5-6 and TRBJ2-1; 10 bases agree with TRBD1. The origin of this receptor is a donor aged 5-35 years with latent tuberculosis or without tuberculosis infection. Here the CDR3 DNA reads TGTGCCAGCAGCTTGGGGGGACAGGGGTGGAATGAGCAGTTCTTC. Translated: CASSLGGQGWNEQFF.